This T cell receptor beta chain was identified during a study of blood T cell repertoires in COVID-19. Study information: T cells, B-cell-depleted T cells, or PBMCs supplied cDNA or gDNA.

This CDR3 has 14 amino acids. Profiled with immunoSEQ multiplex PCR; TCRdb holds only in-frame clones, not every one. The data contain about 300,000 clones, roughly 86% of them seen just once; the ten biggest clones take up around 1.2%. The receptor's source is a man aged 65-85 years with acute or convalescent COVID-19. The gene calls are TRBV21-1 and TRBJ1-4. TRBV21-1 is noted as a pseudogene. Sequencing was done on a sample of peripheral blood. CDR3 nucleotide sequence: TGTGCCAGCAGCAATCCCGGGAATAATGAAAAACTGTTTTTT. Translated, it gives CASSNPGNNEKLFF.